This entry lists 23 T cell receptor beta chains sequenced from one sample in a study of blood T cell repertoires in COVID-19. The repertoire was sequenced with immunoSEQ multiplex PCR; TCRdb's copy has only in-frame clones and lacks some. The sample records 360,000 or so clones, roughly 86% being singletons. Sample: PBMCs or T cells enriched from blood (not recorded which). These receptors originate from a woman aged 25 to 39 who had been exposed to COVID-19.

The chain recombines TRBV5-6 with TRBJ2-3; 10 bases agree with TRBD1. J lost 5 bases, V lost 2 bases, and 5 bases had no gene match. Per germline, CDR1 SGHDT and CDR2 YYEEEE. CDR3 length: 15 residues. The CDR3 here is CASSFDRGRGDTQYF. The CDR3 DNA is TGTGCCAGCAGCTTCGACAGGGGGCGGGGAGATACGCAGTATTTT.

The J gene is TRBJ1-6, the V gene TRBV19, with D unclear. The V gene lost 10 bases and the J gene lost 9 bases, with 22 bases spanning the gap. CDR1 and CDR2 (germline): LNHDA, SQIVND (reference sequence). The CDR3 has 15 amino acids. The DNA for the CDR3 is TGTGCCACCAACTTGGGGAGGCAGAAATCTTCACCCCTCCACTTT. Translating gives CATNLGRQKSSPLHF.

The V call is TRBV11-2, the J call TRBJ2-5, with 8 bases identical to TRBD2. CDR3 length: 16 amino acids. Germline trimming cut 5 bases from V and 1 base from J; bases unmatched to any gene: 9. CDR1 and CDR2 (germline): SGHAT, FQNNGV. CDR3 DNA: TGTGCCAGCAGCCTCCACCGAACTAGCGGCCAAGAGACCCAGTACTTC. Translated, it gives CASSLHRTSGQETQYF.

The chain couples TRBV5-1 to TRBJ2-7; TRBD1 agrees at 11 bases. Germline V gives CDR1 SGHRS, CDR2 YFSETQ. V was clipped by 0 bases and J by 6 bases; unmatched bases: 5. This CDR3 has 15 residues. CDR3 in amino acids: CASSLGPGQGAEQYF. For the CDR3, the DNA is TGCGCCAGCAGCTTGGGCCCCGGACAGGGGGCCGAGCAGTACTTC. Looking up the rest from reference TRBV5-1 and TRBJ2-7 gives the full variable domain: KAGVTQTPRYLIKTRGQQVTLSCSPISGHRSVSWYQQTPGQGLQFLFEYFSETQRNKGNFPGRFSGRQFSNSRSEMNVSTLELGDSALYLCASSLGPGQGAEQYFGPGTRLTVT.

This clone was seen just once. The CDR3 DNA sequence: TGTGCCAGTAGTATCCAGTCGGGGACAGGGGGAGGCGAGCAGTACTTC. Amino acids: CASSIQSGTGGGEQYF. This sequence joins TRBV19 and TRBJ2-7; TRBD1 matches at 11 bases. Trimming at V came to 3 bases and at J to 6 bases, leaving 10 bases not matched to a gene. Germline assignment: CDR1 LNHDA and CDR2 SQIVND (reference sequence). The CDR3 spans 16 residues.

DNA of the CDR3: TGCGCCAGCAGCTTGCATTTGACCGGCGCGGGAATTAAATACAATGAGCAGTTCTTC. Translation gives CASSLHLTGAGIKYNEQFF. V usage is TRBV5-1 and J usage is TRBJ2-1; a weak D match, TRBD2 (6 bases). The ends were cut back, 1 base at V and 4 bases at J, with 24 bases in the middle. The germline CDR1 and CDR2 sequences are SGHRS and YFSETQ. This CDR3 spans 19 amino acids.

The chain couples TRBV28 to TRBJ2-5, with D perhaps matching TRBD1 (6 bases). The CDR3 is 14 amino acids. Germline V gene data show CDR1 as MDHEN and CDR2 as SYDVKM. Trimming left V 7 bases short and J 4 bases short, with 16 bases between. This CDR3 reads CASNLRGSGETQYF. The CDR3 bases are TGTGCCAGCAACCTGAGGGGGAGCGGAGAGACCCAGTACTTC.

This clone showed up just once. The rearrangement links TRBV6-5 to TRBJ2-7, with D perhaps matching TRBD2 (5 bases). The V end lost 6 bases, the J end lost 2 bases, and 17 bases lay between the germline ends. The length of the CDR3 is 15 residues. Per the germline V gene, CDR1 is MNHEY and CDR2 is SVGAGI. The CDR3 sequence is CASSNGRSGTYEQYF. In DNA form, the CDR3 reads TGTGCCAGCAGCAACGGAAGGTCGGGGACCTACGAGCAGTACTTC.

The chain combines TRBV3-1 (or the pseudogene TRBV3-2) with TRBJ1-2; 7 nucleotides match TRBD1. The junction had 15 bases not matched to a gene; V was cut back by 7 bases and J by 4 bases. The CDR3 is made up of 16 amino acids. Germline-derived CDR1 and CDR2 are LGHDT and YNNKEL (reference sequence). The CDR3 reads CASTSRGGGVGYGYTF. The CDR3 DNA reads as TGTGCCAGCACCAGCCGAGGAGGGGGCGTTGGCTATGGCTACACCTTC.

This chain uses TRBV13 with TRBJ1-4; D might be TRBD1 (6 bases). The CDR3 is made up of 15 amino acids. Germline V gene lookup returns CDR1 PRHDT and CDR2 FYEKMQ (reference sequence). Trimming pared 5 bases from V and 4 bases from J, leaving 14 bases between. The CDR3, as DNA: TGTGCCAGCAGCACCACGACAGGACTTAATGAAAAACTGTTTTTT. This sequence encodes CASSTTTGLNEKLFF. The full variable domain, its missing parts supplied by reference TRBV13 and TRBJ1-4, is AAGVIQSPRHLIKEKRETATLKCYPIPRHDTVYWYQQGPGQDPQFLISFYEKMQSDKGSIPDRFSAQQFSDYHSELNMSSLELGDSALYFCASSTTTGLNEKLFFGSGTQLSVL.

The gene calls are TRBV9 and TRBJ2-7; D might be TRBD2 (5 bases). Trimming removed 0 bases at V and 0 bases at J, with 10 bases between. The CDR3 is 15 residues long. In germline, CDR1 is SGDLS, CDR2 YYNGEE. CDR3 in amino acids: CASSVDPGSSYEQYF. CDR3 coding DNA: TGTGCCAGCAGCGTAGACCCGGGAAGCTCCTACGAGCAGTACTTC.

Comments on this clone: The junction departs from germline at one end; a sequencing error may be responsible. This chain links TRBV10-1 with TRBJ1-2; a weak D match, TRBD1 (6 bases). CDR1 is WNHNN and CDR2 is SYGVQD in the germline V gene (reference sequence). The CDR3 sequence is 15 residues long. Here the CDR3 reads CASSSGGGRTARFNF. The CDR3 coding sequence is TGCGCCAGCAGTTCGGGGGGGGGAAGGACAGCGAGATTCAACTTC.

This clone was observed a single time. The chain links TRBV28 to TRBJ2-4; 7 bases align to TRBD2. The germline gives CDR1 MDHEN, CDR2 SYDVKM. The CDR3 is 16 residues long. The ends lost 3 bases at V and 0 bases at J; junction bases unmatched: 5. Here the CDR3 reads CASSFLIAGAKNIQYF. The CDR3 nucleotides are TGTGCCAGCAGTTTCCTCATAGCGGGAGCCAAAAACATTCAGTACTTC.

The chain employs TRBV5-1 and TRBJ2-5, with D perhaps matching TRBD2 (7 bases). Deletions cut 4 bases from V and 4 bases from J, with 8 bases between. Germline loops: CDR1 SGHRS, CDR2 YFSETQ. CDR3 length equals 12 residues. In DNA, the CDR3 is TGCGCCAGCAGCGGGGGGGCAGAGACCCAGTACTTC. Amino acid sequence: CASSGGAETQYF.

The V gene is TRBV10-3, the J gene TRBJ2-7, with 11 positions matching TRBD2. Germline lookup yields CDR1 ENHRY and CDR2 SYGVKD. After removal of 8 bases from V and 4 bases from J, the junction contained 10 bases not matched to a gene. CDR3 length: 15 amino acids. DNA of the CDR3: TGTGCCATCTCAACGGGGCTAGCGGGGGGATACGAGCAGTACTTC. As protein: CAISTGLAGGYEQYF.

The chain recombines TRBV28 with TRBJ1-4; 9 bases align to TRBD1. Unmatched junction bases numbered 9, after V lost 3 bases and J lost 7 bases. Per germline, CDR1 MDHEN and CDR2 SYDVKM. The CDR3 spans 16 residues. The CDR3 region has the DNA TGTGCCAGCAGTTTCGCCGCCGGGACAGGGCTTGAAAAACTGTTTTTT. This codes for CASSFAAGTGLEKLFF. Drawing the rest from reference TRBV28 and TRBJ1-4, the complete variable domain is DVKVTQSSRYLVKRTGEKVFLECVQDMDHENMFWYRQDPGLGLRLIYFSYDVKMKEKGDIPEGYSVSREKKERFSLILESASTNQTSMYLCASSFAAGTGLEKLFFGSGTQLSVL.

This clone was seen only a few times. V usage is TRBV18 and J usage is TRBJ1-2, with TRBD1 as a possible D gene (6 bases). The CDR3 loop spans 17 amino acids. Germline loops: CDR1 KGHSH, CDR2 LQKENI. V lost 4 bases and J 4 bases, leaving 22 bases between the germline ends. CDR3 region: CASSLEITTGPLYGYTF. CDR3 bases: TGTGCCAGCTCACTTGAAATTACTACAGGGCCTCTCTATGGCTACACCTTC.

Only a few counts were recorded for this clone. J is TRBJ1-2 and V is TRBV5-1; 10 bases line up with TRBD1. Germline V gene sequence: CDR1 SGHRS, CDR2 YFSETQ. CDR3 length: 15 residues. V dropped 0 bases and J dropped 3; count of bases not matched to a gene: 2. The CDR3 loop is CASSLGGQGHYGYTF. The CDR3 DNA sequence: TGCGCCAGCAGCTTGGGGGGACAGGGGCACTATGGCTACACCTTC.

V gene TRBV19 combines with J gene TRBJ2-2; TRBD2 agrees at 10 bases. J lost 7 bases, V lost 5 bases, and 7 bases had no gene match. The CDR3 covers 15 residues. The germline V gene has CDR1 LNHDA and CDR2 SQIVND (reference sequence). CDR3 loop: CASSPGGLALGELFF. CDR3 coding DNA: TGTGCCAGTAGTCCGGGGGGACTAGCGCTCGGGGAGCTGTTTTTT.

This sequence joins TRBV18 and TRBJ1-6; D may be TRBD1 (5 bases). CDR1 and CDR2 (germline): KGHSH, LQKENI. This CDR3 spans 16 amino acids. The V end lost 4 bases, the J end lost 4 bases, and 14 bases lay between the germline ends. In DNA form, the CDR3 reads TGTGCCAGCTCACTTCCAGGGAGGTCGTATAATTCACCCCTCCACTTT. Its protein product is CASSLPGRSYNSPLHF.

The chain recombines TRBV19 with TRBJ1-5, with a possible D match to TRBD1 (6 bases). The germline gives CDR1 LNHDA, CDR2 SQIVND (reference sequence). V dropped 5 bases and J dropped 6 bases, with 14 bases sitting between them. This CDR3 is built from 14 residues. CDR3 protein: CASSHRDGVQPQHF. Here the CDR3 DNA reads TGTGCCAGTAGTCACAGGGATGGTGTTCAGCCCCAGCATTTT.

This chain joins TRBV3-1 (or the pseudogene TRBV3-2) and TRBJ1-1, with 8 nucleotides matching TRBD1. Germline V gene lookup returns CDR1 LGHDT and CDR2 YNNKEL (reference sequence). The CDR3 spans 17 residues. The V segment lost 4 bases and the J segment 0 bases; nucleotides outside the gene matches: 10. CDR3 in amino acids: CASSPPDRAFMNTEAFF. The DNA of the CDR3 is TGTGCCAGCAGCCCCCCGGACAGGGCATTCATGAACACTGAAGCTTTCTTT.

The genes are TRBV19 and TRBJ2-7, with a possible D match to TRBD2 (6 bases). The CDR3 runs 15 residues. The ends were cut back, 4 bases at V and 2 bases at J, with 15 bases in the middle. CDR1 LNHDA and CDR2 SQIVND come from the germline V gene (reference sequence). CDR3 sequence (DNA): TGTGCCAGTAGTACCGCAATAGCGGTGACCTACGAGCAGTACTTC. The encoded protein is CASSTAIAVTYEQYF.